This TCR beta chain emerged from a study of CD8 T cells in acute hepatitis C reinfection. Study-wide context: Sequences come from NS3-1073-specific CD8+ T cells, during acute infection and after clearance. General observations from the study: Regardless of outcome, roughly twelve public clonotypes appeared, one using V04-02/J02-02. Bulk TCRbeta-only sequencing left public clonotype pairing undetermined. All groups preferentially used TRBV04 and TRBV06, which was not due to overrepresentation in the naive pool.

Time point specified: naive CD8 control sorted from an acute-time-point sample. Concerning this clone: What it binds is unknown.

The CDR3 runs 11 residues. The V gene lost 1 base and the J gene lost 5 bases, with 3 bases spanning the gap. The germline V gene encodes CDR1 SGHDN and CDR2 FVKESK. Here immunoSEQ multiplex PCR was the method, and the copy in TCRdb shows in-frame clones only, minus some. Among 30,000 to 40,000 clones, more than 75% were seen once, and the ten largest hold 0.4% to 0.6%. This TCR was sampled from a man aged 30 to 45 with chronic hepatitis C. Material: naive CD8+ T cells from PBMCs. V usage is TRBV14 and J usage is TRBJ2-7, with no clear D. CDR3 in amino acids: CASSQAHEQYF. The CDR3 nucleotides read TGTGCCAGCAGCCAAGCTCACGAGCAGTACTTC.